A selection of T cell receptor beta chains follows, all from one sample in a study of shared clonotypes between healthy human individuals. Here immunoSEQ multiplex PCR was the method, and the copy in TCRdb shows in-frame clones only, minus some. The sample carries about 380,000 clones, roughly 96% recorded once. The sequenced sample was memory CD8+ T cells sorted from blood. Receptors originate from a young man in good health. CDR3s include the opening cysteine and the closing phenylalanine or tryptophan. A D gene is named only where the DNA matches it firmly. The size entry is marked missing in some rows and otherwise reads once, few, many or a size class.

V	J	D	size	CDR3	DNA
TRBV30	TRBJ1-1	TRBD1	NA	CAWNPQGGKNTEAFF	TGTGCCTGGAACCCTCAGGGGGGAAAAAACACTGAAGCTTTCTTT
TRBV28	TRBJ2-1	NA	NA	CASSLSDRLHEQFF	TGTGCCAGCAGTTTATCGGACCGGCTCCATGAGCAGTTCTTC
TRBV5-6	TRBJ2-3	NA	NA	CASSSRGTDTQYF	TGTGCCAGCAGCTCGCGGGGCACAGATACGCAGTATTTT
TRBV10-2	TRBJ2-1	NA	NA	CATDLRGGTNEQFF	TGCGCGACGGACCTTAGGGGCGGGACTAATGAGCAGTTCTTC
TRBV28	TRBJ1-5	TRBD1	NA	CASSWGQPNSNQPQHF	TGTGCCAGCAGTTGGGGACAGCCAAATAGCAATCAGCCCCAGCATTTT
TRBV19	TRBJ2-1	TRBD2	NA	CASSIQLAVGNEQFF	TGTGCCAGTAGTATACAACTAGCGGTAGGCAATGAGCAGTTCTTC
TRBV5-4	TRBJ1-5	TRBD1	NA	CASSSDRAQPQHF	TGTGCCAGCAGCTCGGACAGGGCCCAGCCCCAGCATTTT
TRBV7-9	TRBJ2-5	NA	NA	CASSLAGAETQYF	TGTGCCAGCAGCTTAGCGGGGGCGGAGACCCAGTACTTC
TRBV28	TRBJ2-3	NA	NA	CASSFRTDTQYF	TGTGCCAGCAGTTTCCGCACAGATACGCAGTATTTT
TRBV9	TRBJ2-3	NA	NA	CASSVASSGGLQDTQYF	TGTGCCAGCAGCGTAGCCTCCTCCGGTGGGTTGCAGGATACGCAGTATTTT
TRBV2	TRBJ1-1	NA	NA	CASRPGPRSAFF	TGTGCCAGCAGACCCGGGCCGAGATCAGCTTTCTTT
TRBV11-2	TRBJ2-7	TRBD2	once	CASSLGTSGSYEQYF	TGTGCCAGCAGCTTAGGGACTAGCGGCTCCTACGAGCAGTACTTC
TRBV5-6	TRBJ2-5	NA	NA	CASSLQQGSGETQYF	TGTGCCAGCAGCTTACAACAGGGATCGGGGGAGACCCAGTACTTC
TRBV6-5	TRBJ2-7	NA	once	CASSSPGLTIYEQYF	TGTGCCAGCAGTTCACCGGGTCTAACCATTTACGAGCAGTACTTC
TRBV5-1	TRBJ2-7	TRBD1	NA	CASSADRGEQYF	TGCGCCAGCAGCGCGGACAGGGGAGAGCAGTACTTC
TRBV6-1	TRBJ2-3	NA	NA	CASSVLGGTDTQYF	TGTGCCAGCAGTGTGCTGGGGGGCACAGATACGCAGTATTTT
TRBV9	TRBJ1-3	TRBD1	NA	CASSAWTGGGSGNTIYF	TGTGCCAGCAGCGCCTGGACAGGGGGTGGCTCTGGAAACACCATATATTTT
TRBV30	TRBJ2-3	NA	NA	CAWSAADTQYF	TGTGCCTGGAGTGCTGCAGATACGCAGTATTTT
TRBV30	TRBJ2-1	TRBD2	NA	CAWGTDPGLATEQFF	TGTGCCTGGGGAACCGATCCGGGACTAGCGACTGAGCAGTTCTTC
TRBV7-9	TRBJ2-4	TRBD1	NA	CASSSYRGSSGIQYF	TGTGCCAGCAGCTCATACAGGGGATCGAGTGGCATTCAGTACTTC
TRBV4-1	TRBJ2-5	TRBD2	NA	CASSQGHSGRAETQYF	TGCGCCAGCAGCCAAGGGCATAGCGGGAGGGCTGAGACCCAGTACTTC
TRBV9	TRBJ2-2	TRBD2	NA	CASSVAGGGAHTGELFF	TGTGCCAGCAGCGTAGCCGGGGGAGGGGCTCACACCGGGGAGCTGTTTTTT
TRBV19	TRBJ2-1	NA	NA	CASSMSSGSYNEQFF	TGTGCCAGTAGTATGAGTAGCGGTTCCTACAATGAGCAGTTCTTC
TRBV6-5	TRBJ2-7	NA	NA	CASSYRDKGFYEQYF	TGTGCCAGCAGTTATAGGGACAAAGGTTTTTACGAGCAGTACTTC
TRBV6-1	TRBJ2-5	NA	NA	CASSELGSQETQYF	TGTGCCAGCAGTGAACTGGGTTCACAAGAGACCCAGTACTTC
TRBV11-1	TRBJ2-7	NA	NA	CASSFRGSSYEQYF	TGTGCCAGCAGCTTTCGCGGGTCGAGCTACGAGCAGTACTTC
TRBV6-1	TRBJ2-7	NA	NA	CASSDRSWVNYEQYF	TGTGCCAGCAGCGACCGTAGTTGGGTTAACTACGAGCAGTACTTC
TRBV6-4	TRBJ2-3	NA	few	CASRDIPTRFGGVEVTDTQYF	TGTGCCAGCAGAGACATCCCGACAAGGTTTGGCGGAGTCGAGGTCACAGATACGCAGTATTTT
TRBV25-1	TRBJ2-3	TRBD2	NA	CASSEWPSGSSDTQYF	TGTGCCAGCAGTGAATGGCCTAGCGGGAGTTCAGATACGCAGTATTTT
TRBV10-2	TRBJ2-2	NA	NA	CASRANTGELFF	TGCGCCAGCCGGGCTAACACCGGGGAGCTGTTTTTT
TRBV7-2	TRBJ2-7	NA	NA	CASSETSGISSYEQYF	TGTGCCAGCAGCGAGACCTCCGGGATCAGCTCCTACGAGCAGTACTTC
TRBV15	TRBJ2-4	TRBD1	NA	CATSRGTGNIQYF	TGTGCCACCAGCAGGGGGACAGGGAACATTCAGTACTTC
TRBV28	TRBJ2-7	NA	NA	CASSATGTQAYEQYF	TGTGCCAGCAGTGCAACCGGGACTCAGGCCTACGAGCAGTACTTC
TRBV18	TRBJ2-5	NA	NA	CASSPYQGETQYF	TGTGCCAGCTCACCATATCAGGGGGAGACCCAGTACTTC
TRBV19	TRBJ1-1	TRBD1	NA	CASSIGTGTVGNTEAFF	TGTGCCAGTAGTATTGGGACAGGGACGGTGGGAAACACTGAAGCTTTCTTT
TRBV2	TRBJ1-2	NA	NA	CASRSTGWNYGYTF	TGTGCCAGCCGCTCGACAGGTTGGAACTATGGCTACACCTTC
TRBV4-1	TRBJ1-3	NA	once	CASSQNFRQGKSGTWNTIYF	TGCGCCAGCAGCCAAAATTTTCGGCAGGGAAAGTCGGGGACCTGGAACACCATATATTTT
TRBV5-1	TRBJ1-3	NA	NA	CASSLLSIYF	TGCGCCAGCAGCTTGCTATCCATATATTTT
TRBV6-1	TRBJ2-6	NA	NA	CASSAGGTGANVLTF	TGTGCCAGCAGTGCCGGGGGAACTGGGGCCAACGTCCTGACTTTC
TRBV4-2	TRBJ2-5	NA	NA	CASSQDIRRARMETQYF	TGTGCCAGCAGCCAAGATATTAGGCGGGCGCGGATGGAGACCCAGTACTTC
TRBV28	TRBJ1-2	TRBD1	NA	CASIGDRNYGYTF	TGTGCCAGCATTGGGGACAGGAACTATGGCTACACCTTC
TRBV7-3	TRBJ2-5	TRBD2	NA	CASSSPGTSGSETQYF	TGTGCCAGCAGCTCACCCGGGACTAGCGGGAGCGAGACCCAGTACTTC
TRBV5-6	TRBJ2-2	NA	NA	CASSFDTPYTGELFF	TGTGCCAGCAGCTTCGACACCCCCTACACCGGGGAGCTGTTTTTT
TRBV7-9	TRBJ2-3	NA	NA	CASSSDLADTQYF	TGTGCCAGCAGCTCAGACCTAGCAGATACGCAGTATTTT
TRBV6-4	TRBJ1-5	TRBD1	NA	CASSDPRQGGQPQHF	TGTGCCAGCAGTGACCCCCGACAGGGGGGTCAGCCCCAGCATTTT
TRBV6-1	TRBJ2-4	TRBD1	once	CASSGGQGDKNIQYF	TGTGCCAGCAGCGGGGGACAGGGTGACAAAAACATTCAGTACTTC
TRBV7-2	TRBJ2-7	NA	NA	CASSLKGYEQYF	TGTGCCAGCAGCTTAAAAGGCTACGAGCAGTACTTC
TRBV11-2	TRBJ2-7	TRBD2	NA	CASSLDFGTSLYEQYF	TGTGCCAGCAGCTTAGATTTCGGGACTAGCCTCTACGAGCAGTACTTC
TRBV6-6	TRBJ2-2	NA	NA	CASLNPTNTGELFF	TGTGCCAGCCTGAACCCCACGAACACCGGGGAGCTGTTTTTT
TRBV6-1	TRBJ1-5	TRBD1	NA	CASRTGRNQPQHF	TGTGCCAGCAGGACAGGGAGAAATCAGCCCCAGCATTTT